This T cell receptor beta chain was documented in a study of T cell responses to AZD1222 COVID-19 vaccine. Clones were read by immunoSEQ multiplex PCR, and TCRdb kept only the in-frame ones, dropping some. The sample yields tens of thousands of clones, 87% seen once. This CDR3 has 15 residues. Germline V CDR1 and CDR2: MNHEY, SMNVEV (reference sequence). Trimming removed 2 bases from V and 10 bases from J, with 20 bases in between. Study conclusions and caveats: Increased Spike-specific TCR breadth and depth were observed after two AZD1222 doses. The study sampled repertoires only after the peak T cell response.

As concerns this clone: What it binds is unknown.

The sequencing used peripheral blood, collected 28 days after the second AZD1222 dose. The clonotype originates from an adult who received the AZD1222 COVID-19 vaccine. The chain links TRBV27 to TRBJ1-1, with D maybe TRBD1 (5 bases). This CDR3 is CASSLNSWAQGGAFF. In DNA, the CDR3 is TGTGCCAGCAGTTTAAACTCTTGGGCCCAGGGTGGAGCTTTCTTT.